This T cell receptor beta chain was captured by sequencing in a study of HIV-infected children after antiretroviral therapy interruption. Across the whole study: Interruption group median age approximately 10 years; continuous group 7 to 8 years. In continuous treatment, analyzed samples were from weeks 0, 48 and 150. EBV and CMV exposure was recorded in most children.

Study-level findings and limits: Naive CD4+ Gini coefficient rose by interruption end, suggesting clonal expansion.

A 3' RACE protocol on RNA, with unique molecular identifiers, produced the TCR library. From the 3' RACE reads, TCRdb called clonotypes with MiXCR, one entry per CDR3 protein. Among about 89,000 distinct CDR3 sequences listed, around 6.9% were seen once. Germline V gene data show CDR1 as MNHNS and CDR2 as SASEGT. After removal of 9 bases from V and 3 bases from J, the junction contained 9 bases not matched to a gene. This CDR3 has 15 residues. In regard to this clonotype: The antigen is undetermined.

Noted treatment: PENTA 11 planned treatment interruption arm or continuous ART arm. The J gene is TRBJ2-3, the V gene TRBV6-1; 10 bases map to TRBD1. The TCR sequence derives from a pool of human donors with HIV. The specimen was CD45RA+ CD4+ T cells from PBMCs, pooled from several time points, collected from a donor given antiretroviral therapy, either interrupted or continuous. Subset noted: naive CD4+ CD45RA+ CD45RO- T cells. CDR3 nucleotide sequence: TGTGCCAGTCTCGAGACAGGGGGCTTTACAGATACGCAGTATTTT. As protein: CASLETGGFTDTQYF.